These 26 T cell receptor beta chains came from one sample sequenced in a study of cytomegalovirus exposure and HLA in healthy donors. PCR amplification relied on 60 Vbeta primers (plus 13 Jbeta primers). The repertoire was sequenced with immunoSEQ multiplex PCR; TCRdb's copy has only in-frame clones and lacks some. The table lists around 110,000 clones, around 70% of them singletons. Material for sequencing was PBMCs. All receptors come from a man younger than 40 in good health and CMV-seropositive.

This clone has only a few counts. The chain carries TRBV5-1 and TRBJ1-2, with 8 bases matching TRBD1. CDR3 length: 14 residues. The ends lost 2 bases at V and 4 bases at J; junction bases unmatched: 4. Germline V gene sequence: CDR1 SGHRS, CDR2 YFSETQ. CDR3 in amino acids: CASSFGQGIYGYTF. CDR3 nucleotide sequence: TGCGCCAGCAGCTTTGGACAGGGAATCTATGGCTACACCTTC.

This clone was observed a handful of times. The chain is built from TRBV12-5 and TRBJ1-5; TRBD1 matches at 7 bases. Germline loops: CDR1 LGHNT, CDR2 FRNRAP. The CDR3 is 16 residues long. The J segment lost 2 bases and the V segment lost 2 bases, leaving 6 bases of the junction unmatched. Here the CDR3 DNA reads TGTGCTAGTGGTTTGTCTAGGGGGCAGGGCAATCAGCCCCAGCATTTT. This translates into CASGLSRGQGNQPQHF.

As concerns this clone: The same CDR3 is also encoded by other DNA sequences in this sample. The V and J genes are TRBV9 and TRBJ2-2, with 8 positions matching TRBD1. The CDR3 has 18 amino acids. CDR1 is SGDLS and CDR2 is YYNGEE in the germline V gene. V lost 0 bases to trimming and J lost 3 bases; unmatched junction nucleotides: 10. The CDR3 region has the DNA TGTGCCAGCAGCGTAGACCAGACAGGGGTCACTTACACCGGGGAGCTGTTTTTT. Protein sequence: CASSVDQTGVTYTGELFF. The variable domain in full, with the rest retrieved from reference TRBV9 and TRBJ2-2, is DSGVTQTPKHLITATGQRVTLRCSPRSGDLSVYWYQQSLDQGLQFLIQYYNGEERAKGNILERFSAQQFPDLHSELNLSSLELGDSALYFCASSVDQTGVTYTGELFFGEGSRLTVL.

The rearrangement joins TRBV7-2 to TRBJ1-6; D is ambiguous. The CDR3 has 15 residues. Per the germline V gene, CDR1 is SGHTA and CDR2 is FQGNSA. Trimming removed 4 bases from V and 2 bases from J, with 9 bases in between. The CDR3 loop reads CASSSGDPYNSPLHF. The CDR3 DNA follows: TGTGCCAGCAGCTCCGGTGATCCCTATAATTCACCCCTCCACTTT.

V gene TRBV7-2 combines with J gene TRBJ2-7; TRBD2 matches at 7 bases. Germline V gives CDR1 SGHTA, CDR2 FQGNSA. J lost 1 base, V lost 1 base, and 1 base had no gene match. The CDR3 totals 14 residues. The CDR3 is CASSLGGLSYEQYV. The CDR3 coding sequence is TGTGCCAGCAGCTTAGGGGGACTATCCTACGAGCAGTACGTC.

The sample holds a few counts of this clone. The genes are TRBV5-1 and TRBJ1-2; D might be TRBD1 (5 bases). CDR1 and CDR2 from the germline V gene are SGHRS and YFSETQ. The V gene lost 0 bases and the J gene lost 6 bases, with 24 bases spanning the gap. This CDR3 is 18 amino acids long. CDR3 sequence reads: CASSLGGSTGSPLDGYTF. The CDR3 DNA is TGCGCCAGCAGCTTGGGGGGCAGTACCGGGTCCCCCCTTGATGGCTACACCTTC.

Concerning this clone: As the CDR3 is not closed by the conserved phenylalanine or tryptophan, this likely results from a read error. The chain is built from TRBV7-2 and TRBJ1-1; TRBD1 might be the D (6 bases). V shed 5 bases and J shed 1 base, with 14 bases lying between them. The CDR3 has 15 amino acids. CDR1 is SGHTA, CDR2 FQGNSA, per germline. The DNA for the CDR3 is TGTGCCAGCAGCAGAACGGGACACACGAACACTGAAGCTTTCCTT. Translation: CASSRTGHTNTEAFL.

The V and J genes are TRBV19 and TRBJ1-1, with a weak D call TRBD1 (6 bases). The germline V gene encodes CDR1 LNHDA and CDR2 SQIVND (reference sequence). Trimming left V 10 bases short and J 5 bases short, with 23 bases between. This CDR3 comprises 15 residues. The DNA of the CDR3 is TGTGCCACCAAGGACAGACAGAACATTAAGACTGAAGCTTTCTTT. It is translated as CATKDRQNIKTEAFF. The full variable domain, in which reference TRBV19 and TRBJ1-1 provide the parts outside the CDR3, is DGGITQSPKYLFRKEGQNVTLSCEQNLNHDAMYWYRQDPGQGLRLIYYSQIVNDFQKGDIAEGYSVSREKKESFPLTVTSAQKNPTAFYLCATKDRQNIKTEAFFGQGTRLTVV.

The chain recombines TRBV10-3 with TRBJ2-1; a weak D match, TRBD1 (6 bases). Trimming took 3 bases from V and 1 from J, leaving 13 bases between them. This CDR3 contains 16 residues. CDR1 and CDR2 (germline): ENHRY, SYGVKD. The CDR3 sequence: CAISEQQGTSYNEQFF. Written as DNA, the CDR3 is TGTGCCATCAGTGAACAACAGGGTACGTCCTACAATGAGCAGTTCTTC.

The table lists this clone with a count of one. This chain uses TRBV11-3 with TRBJ1-3; tentative D call: TRBD1 (5 bases). Per germline, CDR1 SGHNT and CDR2 YENEEA. There are 14 residues in the CDR3. Trimming took off 9 bases at V and 0 bases at J, with 12 bases between the two ends. This chain's CDR3 is CASGIGGSGNTIYF. The CDR3 DNA sequence: TGTGCCAGTGGAATCGGGGGCTCTGGAAACACCATATATTTT.

The chain uses TRBV11-2 and TRBJ2-2; weak D call: TRBD2 (5 bases). With 3 bases removed from V and 1 base from J, the gap between germline ends came to 6 bases. The germline gives CDR1 SGHAT, CDR2 FQNNGV. This CDR3 spans 14 amino acids. CDR3: CASSFGGNTGELFF. CDR3 in DNA: TGTGCCAGCAGCTTCGGAGGGAACACCGGGGAGCTGTTTTTT.

Written as DNA, the CDR3 is TGTGCCAGCAGTTACTCGAGGCCTCAGAACACTGAAGCTTTCTTT. Its translation is CASSYSRPQNTEAFF. The genes are TRBV6-5 and TRBJ1-1, with D hard to call. Germline V gives CDR1 MNHEY, CDR2 SVGAGI. Trimming took off 0 bases at V and 1 base at J, with 9 bases between the two ends. This CDR3 is built from 15 residues.

The J gene is TRBJ1-2, the V gene TRBV4-3, with D uncertain. The CDR3 has 15 residues. Germline V CDR1 and CDR2: LGHNA, YSLEER. With 0 bases removed from V and 5 bases from J, the gap between germline ends came to 13 bases. This chain's CDR3 is CASSQDRGGGYGYTF. The CDR3, as DNA: TGCGCCAGCAGCCAAGATCGGGGTGGCGGTTATGGCTACACCTTC.

The chain couples TRBV9 to TRBJ2-1, with 8 nucleotides matching TRBD2. This CDR3 is built from 14 residues. CDR1 and CDR2 from the germline V gene are SGDLS and YYNGEE. V lost 3 bases and J lost 10; bases outside the gene matches: 9. CDR3 loop: CASSEGLGMREQFF. CDR3 DNA sequence: TGTGCCAGCAGCGAGGGACTAGGAATGAGGGAGCAGTTCTTC.

V usage is TRBV28 and J usage is TRBJ2-7; 8 bases line up with TRBD1. CDR3 length equals 14 residues. Germline CDR1 reads MDHEN; CDR2 reads SYDVKM. J lost 2 bases, V lost 6 bases, and 6 bases had no gene match. The CDR3, as DNA: TGTGCCAGCAGATTGGGGACAGGCCCCTACGAGCAGTACGTC. It codes for CASRLGTGPYEQYV.

The table lists this clone with a few counts. The chain uses TRBV5-1 and TRBJ2-3; D may be TRBD1 (6 bases). Germline V CDR1 and CDR2: SGHRS, YFSETQ. The CDR3 runs 16 residues. Deletions cut 3 bases from V and 2 bases from J, with 16 bases between. CDR3 nucleotide sequence: TGCGCCAGCAGCTCGACAGGTGCGAGAGTCACAGATACGCAGTATTTT. This sequence encodes CASSSTGARVTDTQYF. The full variable domain, in which reference TRBV5-1 and TRBJ2-3 provide the parts outside the CDR3, is KAGVTQTPRYLIKTRGQQVTLSCSPISGHRSVSWYQQTPGQGLQFLFEYFSETQRNKGNFPGRFSGRQFSNSRSEMNVSTLELGDSALYLCASSSTGARVTDTQYFGPGTRLTVL.

The chain has TRBV9 and TRBJ1-1; 7 bases are a match to TRBD1. V was clipped by 4 bases and J by 1 base; unmatched bases: 7. Germline V gene lookup returns CDR1 SGDLS and CDR2 YYNGEE. There are 15 residues in the CDR3. The CDR3 loop reads CASSPRDSPNTEAFF. The DNA for the CDR3 is TGTGCCAGCAGCCCGAGGGACAGCCCGAACACTGAAGCTTTCTTT.

The genes are TRBV11-3 and TRBJ1-4, with D tentatively TRBD1 (5 bases). V shed 4 bases and J shed 4 bases, with 10 bases lying between them. This CDR3 is 14 amino acids long. The germline gives CDR1 SGHNT, CDR2 YENEEA. The CDR3 sequence is CASSSDSVNEKLFF. CDR3 nucleotides: TGTGCCAGCAGCTCCGACAGTGTTAATGAAAAACTGTTTTTT.

The chain joins TRBV4-1 to TRBJ1-1; no definite D call. The CDR3 extends over 14 amino acids. The germline V gene encodes CDR1 MGHRA and CDR2 YSYEKL. V was trimmed by 1 base and J by 1 base, leaving 7 bases between them. The CDR3: CASSQGGGNTEAFF. In DNA form, the CDR3 reads TGCGCCAGCAGCCAAGGAGGTGGGAACACTGAAGCTTTCTTT.

The CDR3 coding sequence is TGTGCCAGCAGCCAAGATTGGACAGGTAGTACGACTGAAGCTTTCTTT. It encodes CASSQDWTGSTTEAFF. The chain joins TRBV4-2 to TRBJ1-1, with TRBD1 matching 7 bases. The germline V gene has CDR1 LGHNA and CDR2 YNFKEQ. CDR3 length equals 16 residues. V dropped 0 bases and J dropped 5; count of bases not matched to a gene: 9.

The V and J genes are TRBV29-1 and TRBJ1-1, with 9 bases that match TRBD1. Germline assignment: CDR1 SQVTM and CDR2 ANQGSEA. This CDR3 contains 14 residues. Germline trimming cut 8 bases from V and 1 base from J; bases unmatched to any gene: 8. The CDR3 sequence is CSTGTGSRNTEAFF. The CDR3 coding sequence is TGCAGCACCGGGACAGGGTCGAGGAACACTGAAGCTTTCTTT.

The CDR3 region is CSVKAAIQYF. CDR3 nucleotide sequence: TGCAGCGTTAAGGCGGCGATTCAGTACTTC. The V and J genes are TRBV29-1 and TRBJ2-4; D gene uncertain. The CDR3 has 10 amino acids. Trimming shortened V by 5 bases and J by 10 bases, and 9 bases separated the two germline ends. Germline CDR1 is SQVTM and CDR2 is ANQGSEA.

The gene calls are TRBV9 and TRBJ2-3, with 8 nucleotides matching TRBD1. The CDR3 extends over 15 amino acids. Looked up from germline, CDR1 is SGDLS and CDR2 is YYNGEE. V was clipped by 3 bases and J by 2 bases; unmatched bases: 5. CDR3 sequence (DNA): TGTGCCAGCAGCGCCGAGACAGGGGTCACAGATACGCAGTATTTT. Translating gives CASSAETGVTDTQYF.

This sequence joins TRBV11-3 and TRBJ1-4, with TRBD1 identical over 8 bases. The V segment lost 3 bases and the J segment 8 bases; nucleotides outside the gene matches: 20. The germline gives CDR1 SGHNT, CDR2 YENEEA. The CDR3 totals 19 residues. CDR3 protein: CASSFQSLRGQGGGEKLFF. CDR3 nucleotides: TGTGCCAGCAGCTTTCAGTCATTGCGTGGACAGGGCGGAGGGGAAAAACTGTTTTTT.

The chain carries TRBV2 and TRBJ2-4; 11 bases match TRBD2. From germline, CDR1 is SNHLY and CDR2 FYNNEI. CDR3 length: 16 amino acids. J was trimmed by 0 bases and V by 4 bases; bases with no gene match: 2. CDR3 sequence reads: CASSGTSGRAKNIQYF. In nucleotides, the CDR3 is TGTGCCAGCAGTGGAACTAGCGGGAGAGCCAAAAACATTCAGTACTTC.

In this sample, this clone turned up a few times. This chain uses TRBV5-1 with TRBJ2-1, with 10 bases lining up with TRBD1. CDR3 length equals 14 residues. V was clipped by 4 bases and J by 6 bases; unmatched bases: 4. Germline CDR1 reads SGHRS; CDR2 reads YFSETQ. The CDR3 sequence is CASSPGTGANEQFF. CDR3 DNA sequence: TGCGCCAGCAGCCCAGGGACAGGGGCCAATGAGCAGTTCTTC.